This TCR beta chain was documented in a study of CD8 T cells in ankylosing spondylitis. In making TCR beta libraries, quantitative 5'-RACE with molecular barcodes was used. Each CDR3 protein gets one entry after TCRdb re-called the 5' RACE reads with MiXCR. Among about 220,000 distinct CDR3 sequences listed, over 9.5% were seen once. Study findings and constraints: Disease-linked clones were CD8+ and relatively rare in peripheral blood.

For this clonotype: Antigen: not known.

This receptor was taken from a male donor with ankylosing spondylitis or in good health (not recorded which). Sequencing was performed on blood, either unsorted or a sorted T cell fraction (not recorded which).

CDR3: CASSETGPGSYNEQFF. The CDR3 region has the DNA TGTGCCAGCAGTGAAACAGGTCCCGGCTCCTACAATGAGCAGTTCTTC. The V and J genes are TRBV28 and TRBJ2-1; D possibly corresponds to TRBD1 (5 bases). Germline CDR1 and CDR2: MDHEN and SYDVKM. The CDR3 totals 16 residues. V lost 5 bases and J 0 bases, leaving 14 bases between the germline ends.